The rows below give T cell receptor beta chains drawn from one sample of a study of Ad26.COV2.S vaccination and SARS-CoV-2 variants. Clones were sequenced by immunoSEQ multiplex PCR, and TCRdb holds only the in-frame ones, with some missing. The table records under 400,000 clones, around 86% of them present only once. The material was peripheral blood, obtained in a trial of Ad26.COV2.S vaccine versus placebo. The receptors here all came from a person aged 18-60 years who received the Ad26.COV2.S COVID-19 vaccine or a placebo. Both conserved end residues are trimmed from each CDR3.

v_call	j_call	cdr3_aa
TRBV3-1/TRBV3-2	TRBJ2-3	ASSRPFAAGVTDTQY
TRBV14	TRBJ2-7	ASSQGVGLSYEQY
TRBV30	TRBJ1-5	AWSPIGTLNQPQH
TRBV29-1	TRBJ1-1	SVERDGSNTEAF
TRBV3-1/TRBV3-2	TRBJ1-1	ASSPTQGRGEAF
TRBV27	TRBJ2-5	ASSLQAPEGTQY
TRBV30	TRBJ2-1	AWSTPFNHWRHEQF
TRBV19	TRBJ1-5	ASSTGTEFNQPQH
TRBV7-2	TRBJ1-4	ASSFRRYEKLF
TRBV5-1	TRBJ1-5	ASSLAGINNQPQH
TRBV27	TRBJ2-1	ASSLSPSPPTYNEQF
TRBV4-1	TRBJ2-7	ASSHRPGQGAIEQY
TRBV5-1	TRBJ2-3	ASSLGGNTDTQY
TRBV6-2/TRBV6-3	TRBJ1-4	ASSNDATNEKLF
TRBV19	TRBJ2-5	ASSTSETQY
TRBV4-2	TRBJ1-1	ASSQGGLRNTEAF
TRBV6-6	TRBJ2-1	ASSSPGQGEYNEQF
TRBV6-2/TRBV6-3	TRBJ1-2	ASSYTALGYGYT
TRBV15	TRBJ1-4	ATSRPLSGDPNEKLF
TRBV19	TRBJ2-1	ASSTLGVGSPQF
TRBV5-1	TRBJ1-2	ASSLPGTGEGYT
TRBV19	TRBJ2-2	ASTLQIRTGHAGTGELF
TRBV3-1/TRBV3-2	TRBJ2-6	ASSQDLRRTPSGANVLT
TRBV19	TRBJ1-2	ASSIEGRAGYT
TRBV5-4	TRBJ2-5	ASSLWDRQETQY
TRBV19	TRBJ2-1	ASIGTRRNEQF